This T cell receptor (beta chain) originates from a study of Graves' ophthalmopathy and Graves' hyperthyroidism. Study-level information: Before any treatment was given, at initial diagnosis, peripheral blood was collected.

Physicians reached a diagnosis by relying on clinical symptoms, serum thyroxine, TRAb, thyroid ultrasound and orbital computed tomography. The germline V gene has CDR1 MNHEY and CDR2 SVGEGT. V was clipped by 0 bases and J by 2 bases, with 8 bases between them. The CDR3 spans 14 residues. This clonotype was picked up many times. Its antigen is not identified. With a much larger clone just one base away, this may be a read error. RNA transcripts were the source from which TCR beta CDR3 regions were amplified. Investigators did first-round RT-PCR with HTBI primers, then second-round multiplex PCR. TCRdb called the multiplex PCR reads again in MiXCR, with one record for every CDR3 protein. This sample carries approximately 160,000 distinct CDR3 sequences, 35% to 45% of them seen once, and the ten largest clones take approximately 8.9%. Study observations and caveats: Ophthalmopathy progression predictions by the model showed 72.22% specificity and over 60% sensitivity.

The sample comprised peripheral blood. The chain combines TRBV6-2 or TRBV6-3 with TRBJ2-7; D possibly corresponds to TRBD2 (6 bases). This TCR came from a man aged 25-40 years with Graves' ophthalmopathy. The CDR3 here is CASSYSTRAYEQYF. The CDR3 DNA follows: TGTGCCAGCAGTTACTCGACTAGAGCCTACGAGCAGTACTTC.